This T cell receptor (beta chain) was obtained from a study of T cell repertoires in cytomegalovirus infection. Study in general: CMV epitopes in the study were HLA-C-restricted (recently identified) and HLA-B-restricted (well studied).

TCRdb reprocessed the reads with MiXCR, giving one entry per CDR3 protein. This sample carries 570,000 or so distinct CDR3 sequences, just under 40% of them seen once, and the ten largest clones take 48%. A note on this clonotype: Its antigen remains unidentified.

V gave up 3 bases and J gave up 9 bases, with 12 bases separating them. The CDR3 is 13 residues long. Germline lookup yields CDR1 SGHTA and CDR2 FQGNSA. Findings and limits, study-wide: Cumulative public TCR beta family frequency identified carriers of CMV plus the relevant HLA. HLA-C-restricted CMV-specific TCR beta clonotypes were dominant in the ex vivo response.

The sequence came from a human donor in good health (CMV status not recorded). Some clones in this sample may be carry-over from other donors' samples. The sample here was cultured PBMCs, taken from culture after CMV antigen stimulation. J is TRBJ2-1 and V is TRBV7-2; weak D call: TRBD2 (5 bases). Here the CDR3 reads CASSFAKAGEQFF. As DNA, the CDR3 is TGTGCCAGCAGCTTCGCAAAGGCGGGTGAGCAGTTCTTC.